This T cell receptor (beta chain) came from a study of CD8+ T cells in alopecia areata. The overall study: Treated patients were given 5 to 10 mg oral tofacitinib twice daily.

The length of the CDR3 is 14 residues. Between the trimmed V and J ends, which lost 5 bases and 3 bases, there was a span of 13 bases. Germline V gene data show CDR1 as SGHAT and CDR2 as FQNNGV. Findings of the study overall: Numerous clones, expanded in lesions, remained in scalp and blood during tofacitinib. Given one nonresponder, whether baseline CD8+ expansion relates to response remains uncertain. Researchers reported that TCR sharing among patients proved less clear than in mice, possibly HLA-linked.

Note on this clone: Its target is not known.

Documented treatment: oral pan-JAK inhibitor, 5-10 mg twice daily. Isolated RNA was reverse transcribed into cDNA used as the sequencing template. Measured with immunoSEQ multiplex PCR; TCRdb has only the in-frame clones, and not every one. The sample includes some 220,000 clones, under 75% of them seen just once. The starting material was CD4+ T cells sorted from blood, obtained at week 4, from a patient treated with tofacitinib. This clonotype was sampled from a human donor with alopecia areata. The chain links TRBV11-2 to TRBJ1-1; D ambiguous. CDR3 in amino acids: CASSPRTEYTEAFF. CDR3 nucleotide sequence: TGTGCCAGCAGCCCCAGGACTGAGTACACTGAAGCTTTCTTT.